This TCR beta chain was retrieved from a study of blood T cells in healthy people across ages. CDR3 size: 15 residues. Germline V gene data show CDR1 as SEHNR and CDR2 as FQNEAQ (reference sequence). The ends were cut back, 3 bases at V and 3 bases at J, with 14 bases in the middle. A few counts support this clonotype. Through a sample-barcoded 5' primer and a J-beta primer mix, a second PCR was run for about 6 to 11 cycles. TCRdb independently ran MiXCR on the 5' RACE reads; one entry per CDR3 protein. The sample carries 800,000 or so distinct CDR3 sequences, 20% to 30% recorded once. The sample also formed part of further work on T cells of mothers and their children.

The sequence came from a boy between 10 and 17 years old in good health. Sample: blood. The V and J genes are TRBV7-9 and TRBJ2-5, with a possible D match to TRBD1 (6 bases). CDR3 in amino acids: CASSLPGQQKETQYF. The CDR3 nucleotides read TGTGCCAGCAGCTTGCCGGGACAACAAAAAGAGACCCAGTACTTC.